This section outlines one T cell receptor beta chain sequence together with its context. This entry comes from a study of blood T cell repertoires in COVID-19. Authors' processing steps: Reference gene primers were amplified, and this amplification served to estimate nucleated cell counts. Here immunoSEQ multiplex PCR was the method, and the copy in TCRdb shows in-frame clones only, minus some. Clonal size and the V and J genes are those of that table, whereas D and trimming came from the DNA. The sample gives 330,000 or so clones, less than 90% of which show up once; around 3% is in the top ten. Recruits, aged roughly 18 to 90 years, lived in under 25 US areas. Participants were placed into cohorts based on the clinical history they reported. Sequencing was carried out using PBMCs or T cells enriched from blood (not recorded which). The sequence derives from a woman in her thirties who had recovered from COVID-19.

CDR3 loop: CASSQDRRTGSYGGYTF. The DNA for the CDR3 is TGTGCCAGCAGCCAAGATCGTAGGACAGGGTCTTATGGAGGCTACACCTTC. This chain joins TRBV4-2 and TRBJ1-2; 8 bases agree with TRBD1. J was trimmed by 8 bases and V by 0 bases; bases with no gene match: 14. The CDR3 contains 17 residues. Germline V gives CDR1 LGHNA, CDR2 YNFKEQ.